This T cell receptor beta chain was found in a study of blood T cell repertoires in COVID-19 (dated by TCRdb to 2020 to 2021). Notes on the research overall: Samples from collaborators originated in the United States, Italy and Spain and spanned both the acute and convalescent phases of COVID-19. The prospective study material was composed of cDNA or gDNA derived from T cells, B-cell-depleted T cells, or PBMCs. Subjects who had been exposed to COVID-19, were actively infected with it, or had recovered from it provided the deeply sampled blood TCRbeta repertoires that made up the dataset. A freely available public database, intended as a resource for researchers studying the immune response to SARS-CoV-2, is where the repertoires were released. The samples were drawn from the first 160 participants of the ongoing ImmuneRACE study and from roughly 1,300 subjects provided by 6 global collaborators. A de-identified subject ID, COVID-19 status, age in years and sex were almost always included in the sample metadata. Where available, HLA class I and class II types were obtained from metadata supplied by the sample provider rather than from assay-based typing. Summary of the overall study and its limitations: The amount of clinical and demographic metadata varied by source and participant and was provided uncurated.

In Seattle, one collaborating source enrolled patients while the infection was active and tracked those patients longitudinally over the course of disease. The collaborating institutions used their own protocols to collect whole blood in K2EDTA tubes. For TCRbeta analysis, collaborators shipped samples in one of three forms: frozen whole blood, isolated PBMCs, or DNA extracted from either of those sample types. On this clone itself: Its antigen remains unidentified. No quality values exist for individual bases; no much larger clone is one base distant.

CDR1 and CDR2 (MNHEY, SVGAGI) derive from the germline V gene. A distance of 14 bases separates the germline ends of V and J, which lose 2 bases and 4 bases respectively. The CDR3 numbers 15 residues from cysteine through phenylalanine. The only DNA kept is the CDR3, 45 bases in frame from the first base. TCRbeta CDR3 regions were amplified from genomic DNA by means of the immunoSEQ Assay, a bias-controlled multiplex PCR. The study's own analysis went as follows. The number of nucleated cells in each sample was estimated from the amplification of reference gene primers within the assay. To quantify the absolute abundance of each unique TCRbeta CDR3 rearrangement, sequence reads were collapsed and filtered. For each sample, productive Simpson clonality was calculated by taking the square root of Simpson's diversity index across productive rearrangements. TCRdb obtained this table from immuneACCESS and retained in-frame rearrangements with V and J assigned. These tables miss some clones; where compared with another copy, unresolved V genes account for less than half of the shortfall, and the remainder is unexplained. Clonal size and the V and J genes are those of that table, whereas D and trimming came from the DNA. In this sample the table shows under 200,000 clones, around 84% of which occur a single time. Under 7% of the sample is held by the ten biggest clonotypes.

Sequencing used peripheral blood. Recombination linked TRBV6-5 to TRBJ1-1, and TRBD1 may be the D gene, going by 5 matching bases. The sequence derives from a woman between 45 and 65 years old with COVID-19, enrolled during active disease. The nucleotide sequence reads TGTGCCAGCAGTTACCTCCGGGGGGTGGGCACTGAAGCTTTCTTT. Its translation reads: CASSYLRGVGTEAFF.